The 16 T cell receptor beta chains below were found in one sample sequenced in a study of early T cells in non-severe SARS-CoV-2 infection. In TCRdb, the 5' RACE reads were re-called with MiXCR into one record per CDR3 protein. This sample has 45,000 to 65,000 distinct CDR3 sequences, with more than 9% found just once. The sample comprised whole blood. The origin of the receptors is an adult who was a healthcare worker with PCR-confirmed SARS-CoV-2 infection or an uninfected control (not recorded which).

At least ten counts were recorded for this clonotype. The rearrangement links TRBV7-2 to TRBJ2-7; 12 nucleotides align to TRBD2. The V and J ends lost 7 bases and 8 bases, in that order; junction bases with no gene match: 12. The CDR3 loop spans 15 amino acids. Germline loops: CDR1 SGHTA, CDR2 FQGNSA. This CDR3 reads CASNTQPLAGGQQYF. The CDR3 DNA sequence: TGTGCCAGCAACACCCAGCCACTAGCGGGAGGCCAGCAGTACTTC.

Ten or more counts support this clonotype. V is TRBV29-1 and J is TRBJ2-1, with 8 nucleotides matching TRBD1. CDR1 and CDR2 from the germline V gene are SQVTM and ANQGSEA. This CDR3 region has 15 residues. V lost 4 bases and J lost 4; bases outside the gene matches: 9. Here the CDR3 DNA reads TGCAGCGTTGTTACAGGGGGGTTTTGGTACAATGAGCAGTTCTTC. Protein sequence: CSVVTGGFWYNEQFF.

In its sample, this clonotype was seen many times. The V gene is TRBV4-2, the J gene TRBJ1-4; TRBD1 is a possible D gene (5 bases). Germline V gives CDR1 LGHNA, CDR2 YNFKEQ. The CDR3 runs 19 residues. Trimming took 3 bases from V and 4 from J, leaving 24 bases between them. CDR3 amino acids: CASSQKPGLALRGNEKLFF. The CDR3, as DNA: TGTGCCAGCAGCCAGAAGCCGGGACTCGCTTTGAGGGGTAATGAAAAACTGTTTTTT.

This clonotype was observed many times. The chain employs TRBV25-1 and TRBJ1-2; D is undetermined. Germline CDR1 and CDR2: MGHDK and SYGVNS. The CDR3 has 11 amino acids. Trimming removed 3 bases from V and 7 bases from J, with 6 bases in between. The CDR3 DNA follows: TGTGCCAGCAGTGATGGTGTTGGCTACACCTTC. Amino acid sequence: CASSDGVGYTF.

In its sample, this clonotype was seen many times. V usage is TRBV3-1 and J usage is TRBJ1-3, with TRBD1 matching 7 bases. CDR3 size: 13 residues. J lost 8 bases, V lost 4 bases, and 5 bases had no gene match. Germline loops: CDR1 LGHDT, CDR2 YNNKEL (reference sequence). DNA for the CDR3: TGTGCCAGCAGCCCAAGAACAGGGGACACCATATATTTT. Translation: CASSPRTGDTIYF.

This clonotype was seen many times. The V gene is TRBV5-1, the J gene TRBJ1-1, with TRBD1 identical over 7 bases. Unmatched junction bases numbered 3, after V lost 0 bases and J lost 4 bases. Germline assignment: CDR1 SGHRS and CDR2 YFSETQ. This CDR3 has 14 residues. The CDR3 DNA reads TGCGCCAGCAGCTTGGCCTCAGGGGGCACTGAAGCTTTCTTT. Its translation is CASSLASGGTEAFF.

This clonotype was seen many times. The chain uses TRBV11-2 and TRBJ2-1; 10 nucleotides match TRBD2. The J segment lost 13 bases and the V segment lost 3 bases, leaving 12 bases of the junction unmatched. In germline, CDR1 is SGHAT, CDR2 FQNNGV. The CDR3 is 15 residues long. The CDR3 DNA reads TGTGCCAGCAGCTTGGGGAGACTAGCGGGCAACCCACAGTTCTTC. Protein product: CASSLGRLAGNPQFF.

V is TRBV27 and J is TRBJ1-4; TRBD1 might be the D (5 bases). Per the germline V gene, CDR1 is MNHEY and CDR2 is SMNVEV (reference sequence). The germline V and J ends were trimmed by 6 bases and 3 bases, with 11 bases remaining between them. The CDR3 length is 14 residues. The CDR3 loop reads CASRQSRANEKLFF. The CDR3 coding sequence is TGTGCCAGCAGACAGAGCAGGGCTAATGAAAAACTGTTTTTT.

This clonotype appeared many times. J is TRBJ2-5 and V is TRBV10-3; unclear D gene. The germline CDR1 and CDR2 sequences are ENHRY and SYGVKD. CDR3 length: 12 amino acids. Trimming took off 0 bases at V and 5 bases at J, with 4 bases between the two ends. The CDR3 region is CAISESAETQYF. The CDR3 DNA is TGTGCCATCAGTGAGTCGGCGGAGACCCAGTACTTC.

This clonotype was recorded at least ten times. This chain joins TRBV5-5 and TRBJ1-2; D is undetermined. The ends were cut back, 0 bases at V and 3 bases at J, with 12 bases in the middle. The germline CDR1 and CDR2 sequences are SGHKS and YYEKEE (reference sequence). This CDR3 region has 15 residues. The CDR3, as DNA: TGTGCCAGCAGCTTGGAAGTACAGACCTACTATGGCTACACCTTC. Its protein is CASSLEVQTYYGYTF.

This clonotype was observed at least ten times. The chain combines TRBV7-2 with TRBJ2-1; D is possibly TRBD1 or TRBD2 (5 bases each). This CDR3 has 14 residues. Germline values: CDR1 SGHTA, CDR2 FQGNSA. Trimming shortened V by 1 base and J by 9 bases, and 13 bases separated the two germline ends. The CDR3 here is CASSLGLARGEQFF. CDR3 bases: TGTGCCAGCAGCTTAGGGTTAGCGAGGGGTGAGCAGTTCTTC.

This clonotype was picked up many times. This rearrangement joins TRBV6-5 to TRBJ1-5; D gene ambiguous. The CDR3 consists of 12 residues. V shed 10 bases and J shed 2 bases, with 9 bases lying between them. Germline CDR1 is MNHEY and CDR2 is SVGAGI. The CDR3: CATSSGNQPQHF. In nucleotides, the CDR3 is TGTGCCACTTCTTCTGGCAATCAGCCCCAGCATTTT.

This clonotype was found many times. The chain links TRBV10-3 to TRBJ1-1; D is possibly TRBD1 (5 bases). From germline, CDR1 is ENHRY and CDR2 SYGVKD. With 7 bases removed from V and 4 bases from J, the gap between germline ends came to 19 bases. The CDR3 is made up of 15 amino acids. The CDR3 coding sequence is TGTGCCATCAATTCGCTGGGGCTATCCGGCACTGAAGCTTTCTTT. As protein: CAINSLGLSGTEAFF.

The chain is built from TRBV12-3 or TRBV12-4 and TRBJ2-7; TRBD1 aligns across 7 bases. The junction had 4 bases not matched to a gene; V was cut back by 3 bases and J by 5 bases. The CDR3 consists of 13 residues. The CDR3, as DNA: TGTGCCAGCAGTTTGGGACAGTGGGACGAGCAGTACTTC. It is translated as CASSLGQWDEQYF.

In its sample, this clonotype was seen many times. The V gene is TRBV5-6, the J gene TRBJ2-1; 8 bases fit TRBD2. V lost 1 base, J lost 4 bases, and 7 bases stayed unmatched. Germline V gives CDR1 SGHDT, CDR2 YYEEEE. There are 16 residues in the CDR3. The DNA of the CDR3 is TGTGCCAGCAGCTTGATCCTAGCGGGCGTGTACAATGAGCAGTTCTTC. Its protein is CASSLILAGVYNEQFF.

V and J are TRBV24-1 and TRBJ2-7; D perhaps matches TRBD1 (6 bases). V was cut by 4 bases and J by 6 bases, with 9 bases left in between. The CDR3 extends over 12 amino acids. Germline V gives CDR1 KGHDR, CDR2 SFDVKD. This CDR3 reads CATSDPGVEQYF. The CDR3 nucleotides are TGTGCCACCAGTGACCCAGGGGTCGAGCAGTACTTC.